The sequence of this T cell receptor (beta chain) was determined in a study of identical twins. TCRdb reanalysed the 5' RACE reads using MiXCR and keeps one entry per CDR3 protein. The sample gives roughly 710,000 distinct CDR3 sequences, around 6.1% of which show up once; roughly 2% is in the top ten. The ends lost 5 bases at V and 4 bases at J; junction bases unmatched: 7. CDR3 size: 15 residues. This clonotype was recorded many times. All of the donors were Caucasians in good health. The gene calls are TRBV12-3 or TRBV12-4 and TRBJ1-3; 8 bases line up with TRBD1. The specimen was naive T cells sorted from blood. The clonotype originates from a man aged 18-30 years in good health. The DNA of the CDR3 is TGTGCCAGCAGTATTCGGACAGGGACGGGAAACACCATATATTTT. It encodes CASSIRTGTGNTIYF.